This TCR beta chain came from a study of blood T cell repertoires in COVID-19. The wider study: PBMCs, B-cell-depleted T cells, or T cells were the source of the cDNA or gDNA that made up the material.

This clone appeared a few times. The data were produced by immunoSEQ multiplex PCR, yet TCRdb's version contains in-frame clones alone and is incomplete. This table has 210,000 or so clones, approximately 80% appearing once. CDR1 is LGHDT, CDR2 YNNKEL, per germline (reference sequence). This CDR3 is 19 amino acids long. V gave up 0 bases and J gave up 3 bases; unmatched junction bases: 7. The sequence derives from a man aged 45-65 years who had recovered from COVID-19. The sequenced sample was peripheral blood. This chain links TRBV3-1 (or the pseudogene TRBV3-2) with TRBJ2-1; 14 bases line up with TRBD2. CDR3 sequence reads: CASSQEETSGRAVYNEQFF. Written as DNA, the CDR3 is TGTGCCAGCAGCCAAGAAGAGACTAGCGGGAGGGCGGTCTACAATGAGCAGTTCTTC.